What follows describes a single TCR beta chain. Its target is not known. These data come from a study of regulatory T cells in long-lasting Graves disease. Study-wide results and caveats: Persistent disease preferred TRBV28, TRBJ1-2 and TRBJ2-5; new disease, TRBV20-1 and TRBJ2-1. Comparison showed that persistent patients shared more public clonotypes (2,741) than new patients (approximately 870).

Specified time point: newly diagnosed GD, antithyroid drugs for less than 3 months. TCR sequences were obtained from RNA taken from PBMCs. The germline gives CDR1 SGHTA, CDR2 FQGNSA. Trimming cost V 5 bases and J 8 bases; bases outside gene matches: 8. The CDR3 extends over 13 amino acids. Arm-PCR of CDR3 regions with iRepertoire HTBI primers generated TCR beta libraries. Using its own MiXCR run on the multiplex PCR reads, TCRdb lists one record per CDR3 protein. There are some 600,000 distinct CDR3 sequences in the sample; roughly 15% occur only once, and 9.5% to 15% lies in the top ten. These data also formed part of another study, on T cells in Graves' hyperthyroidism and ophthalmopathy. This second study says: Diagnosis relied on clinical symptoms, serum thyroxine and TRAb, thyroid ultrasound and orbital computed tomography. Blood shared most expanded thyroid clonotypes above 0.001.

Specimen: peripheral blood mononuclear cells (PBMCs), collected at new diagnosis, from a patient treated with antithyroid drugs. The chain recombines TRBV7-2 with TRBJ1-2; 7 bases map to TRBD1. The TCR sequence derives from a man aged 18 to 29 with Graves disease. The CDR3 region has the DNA TGTGCCAGCAGCACCCGGGACAGTCGAGGCTACACCTTC. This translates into CASSTRDSRGYTF.